One and the same sample provided the 28 T cell receptor beta chains below, sequenced in a study of CD8+CD57+ T cells in acquired aplastic anemia. Profiling of TCR beta VDJ combinations and CDR3 sequences used genomic DNA as template. TCRdb processed the reads anew with MiXCR; each CDR3 protein has one entry. The sample lists 200,000 to 250,000 distinct CDR3 sequences, 65% occurring once. Patients chosen for sequencing had shown CD8+CD57+ cell expansion by flow cytometry. Sequencing was performed on sorted CD4+, CD8+, or CD8+CD57+ T cells (not recorded which) from PBMCs. These receptors were obtained from a human donor with aplastic anemia.

The rearrangement uses TRBV2 and TRBJ2-3; maybe TRBD2 (7 bases). V lost 8 bases and J 4 bases, leaving 22 bases between the germline ends. The V gene's germline CDR1 is SNHLY and CDR2 FYNNEI. CDR3 size: 16 residues. CDR3 sequence (DNA): TGTGCCAGCGTCGGGGCGTCGGGGGGCCTCGCAGATACGCAGTATTTT. It encodes CASVGASGGLADTQYF.

The chain recombines TRBV7-9 with TRBJ2-7; D is perhaps TRBD1 (6 bases). From germline, CDR1 is SEHNR and CDR2 FQNEAQ (reference sequence). This CDR3 has 14 residues. V shed 5 bases and J shed 0 bases, with 11 bases lying between them. CDR3 loop: CASSLLTGSYEQYF. The CDR3 region has the DNA TGTGCCAGCAGCCTCCTGACAGGCTCCTACGAGCAGTACTTC.

This clonotype showed up many times. The V call is TRBV7-9, the J call TRBJ1-1; 7 bases fit TRBD1. CDR1 and CDR2 (germline): SEHNR, FQNEAQ (reference sequence). V lost 5 bases and J lost 4; bases outside the gene matches: 10. There are 15 residues in the CDR3. The CDR3 bases are TGTGCCAGCAGCAACCGGGACAGAGGCAGCACTGAAGCTTTCTTT. Residues: CASSNRDRGSTEAFF.

V gene TRBV7-6 combines with J gene TRBJ2-5; D possibly corresponds to TRBD2 (6 bases). Deletions cut 5 bases from V and 5 bases from J, with 15 bases between. The CDR3 spans 14 residues. Germline V gene data show CDR1 as SGHVS and CDR2 as FNYEAQ. The CDR3 sequence: CASSPNGGGETQYF. For the CDR3, the DNA is TGTGCCAGCAGCCCGAACGGGGGTGGGGAGACCCAGTACTTC.

This rearrangement joins TRBV7-2 to TRBJ1-2, with D maybe TRBD1 (6 bases). CDR1 is SGHTA and CDR2 is FQGNSA in the germline V gene. This CDR3 region has 15 residues. Between the trimmed V and J ends, which lost 8 bases and 4 bases, there was a span of 20 bases. In DNA, the CDR3 is TGTGCCAGCTCGAACGCGGGGGCACTGGGCTATGGCTACACCTTC. It specifies CASSNAGALGYGYTF.

J is TRBJ1-5 and V is TRBV7-3; no reliable D call. This CDR3 comprises 12 residues. Germline assignment: CDR1 SGHTA and CDR2 FQGTGA. This chain's CDR3 is CAKDTDNQPQHF. The DNA for the CDR3 is TGTGCTAAAGACACGGACAATCAGCCCCAGCATTTT. The variable domain in full, with the rest retrieved from reference TRBV7-3 and TRBJ1-5, is GAGVSQTPSNKVTEKGKYVELRCDPISGHTALYWYRQSLGQGPEFLIYFQGTGAADDSGLPNDRFFAVRPEGSVSTLKIQRTERGDSAVYLCAKDTDNQPQHFGDGTRLSIL.

The V gene is TRBV20-1, the J gene TRBJ2-7; D possibly corresponds to TRBD1 (6 bases). This CDR3 has 15 amino acids. Germline CDR1 and CDR2: DFQATT and SNEGSKA (reference sequence). Between the trimmed V and J ends, which lost 1 base and 3 bases, there was a span of 16 bases. DNA of the CDR3: TGCAGTGCTAGAGTGGGCCAGGGGTTTAACTACGAGCAGTACTTC. It encodes CSARVGQGFNYEQYF.

This rearrangement joins TRBV29-1 to TRBJ2-5, with D perhaps TRBD1 or TRBD2 (5 bases each). This CDR3 is built from 14 residues. V gave up 8 bases and J gave up 1 base, with 17 bases separating them. Germline V gene sequence: CDR1 SQVTM, CDR2 ANQGSEA. DNA for the CDR3: TGCAGCACTTCCAGGGTAGGGAGCCAAGAGACCCAGTACTTC. Translated, it gives CSTSRVGSQETQYF.

CDR3 coding DNA: TGCGCCAGCAGCTGGGGACTAGCAGGAGAGACCCAGTACTTC. Its translation is CASSWGLAGETQYF. The chain couples TRBV5-1 to TRBJ2-5, with 9 bases identical to TRBD2. After removal of 3 bases from V and 4 bases from J, the junction contained 4 bases not matched to a gene. The CDR3 totals 14 residues. Per germline, CDR1 SGHRS and CDR2 YFSETQ.

The chain joins TRBV19 to TRBJ2-3; 9 nucleotides agree with TRBD2. V lost 5 bases, J lost 13 bases, and 13 bases stayed unmatched. This CDR3 has 14 amino acids. Germline CDR1 LNHDA, CDR2 SQIVND (reference sequence). The CDR3 spells CASSPASPSGRKYF. The CDR3 nucleotides read TGTGCCAGTAGTCCCGCCTCTCCAAGCGGGAGGAAGTATTTT.

In this sample, this clonotype turned up a few times. V and J are TRBV20-1 and TRBJ2-7, with 12 bases lining up with TRBD2. The CDR3 length is 13 residues. V gave up 5 bases and J gave up 5 bases; unmatched junction bases: 4. The germline V gene has CDR1 DFQATT and CDR2 SNEGSKA (reference sequence). Here the CDR3 reads CSASSGRADEQYF. The CDR3 bases are TGCAGTGCTTCTAGCGGGAGGGCCGACGAGCAGTACTTC.

CDR3 loop: CASSELGEKLFF. The CDR3 nucleotides are TGTGCCAGCAGTGAATTAGGGGAAAAACTGTTTTTT. This sequence joins TRBV2 and TRBJ1-4, with unresolved D. Trimming took off 2 bases at V and 8 bases at J, with 6 bases between the two ends. CDR1 is SNHLY, CDR2 FYNNEI, per germline. This CDR3 is built from 12 residues.

The genes are TRBV20-1 and TRBJ2-1; 12 bases are a match to TRBD2. Germline V gives CDR1 DFQATT, CDR2 SNEGSKA (reference sequence). The CDR3 consists of 16 residues. V shed 0 bases, J shed 7 bases, and the junction held 7 bases outside the gene matches. The CDR3 loop is CSARDPLAGGPNEQFF. The CDR3 DNA reads as TGCAGTGCTAGAGATCCCCTAGCGGGGGGGCCGAATGAGCAGTTCTTC.

This sequence joins TRBV5-4 and TRBJ1-2; D not certain. From germline, CDR1 is SGHNT and CDR2 YYREEE (reference sequence). The CDR3 loop spans 13 amino acids. V shed 1 base and J shed 4 bases, with 8 bases lying between them. The CDR3 loop reads CASSLTASYGYTF. CDR3 nucleotide sequence: TGTGCCAGCAGCTTGACAGCGAGCTATGGCTACACCTTC.

This rearrangement joins TRBV7-9 to TRBJ2-3; D gene ambiguous. CDR3 length: 14 residues. Trimming shortened V by 11 bases and J by 2 bases, and 17 bases separated the two germline ends. Looked up from germline, CDR1 is SEHNR and CDR2 is FQNEAQ (reference sequence). CDR3: CAGQVAVSTDTQYF. The DNA of the CDR3 is TGTGCCGGGCAGGTCGCGGTGTCCACAGATACGCAGTATTTT. Full variable domain (rest looked up from reference TRBV7-9 and TRBJ2-3): DTGVSQNPRHKITKRGQNVTFRCDPISEHNRLYWYRQTLGQGPEFLTYFQNEAQLEKSRLLSDRFSAERPKGSFSTLEIQRTEQGDSAMYLCAGQVAVSTDTQYFGPGTRLTVL.

This clonotype was picked up many times. This chain uses TRBV9 with TRBJ2-1; D remains unclear. Germline lookup yields CDR1 SGDLS and CDR2 YYNGEE. The germline V and J ends were trimmed by 2 bases and 4 bases, with 4 bases remaining between them. The CDR3 runs to 12 residues. CDR3 sequence reads: CASSVGYNEQFF. DNA of the CDR3: TGTGCCAGCAGCGTCGGTTACAATGAGCAGTTCTTC.

Comments on this clonotype: With a much larger clone just one base away, this may be a read error. V gene TRBV7-6 combines with J gene TRBJ2-7; 9 positions agree with TRBD1. The CDR3 totals 14 residues. V was clipped by 1 base and J by 3 bases; unmatched bases: 1. Looked up from germline, CDR1 is SGHVS and CDR2 is FNYEAQ. Here the CDR3 DNA reads TGTGCCAGCAGCTTAGGGACAGGGGTCTACGAGCAGTACTTC. This translates into CASSLGTGVYEQYF.

The rearrangement links TRBV2 to TRBJ2-3, with 13 bases identical to TRBD2. The V and J ends lost 6 bases and 3 bases, in that order; junction bases with no gene match: 6. The germline V gene has CDR1 SNHLY and CDR2 FYNNEI. The CDR3 spans 16 residues. In DNA form, the CDR3 reads TGTGCCAGCAGGAGGACTAGCGGGAGTTCAACAGATACGCAGTATTTT. Protein product: CASRRTSGSSTDTQYF. Combining the CDR3 with reference TRBV2 and TRBJ2-3 gives the whole variable domain EPEVTQTPSHQVTQMGQEVILRCVPISNHLYFYWYRQILGQKVEFLVSFYNNEISEKSEIFDDQFSVERPDGSNFTLKIRSTKLEDSAMYFCASRRTSGSSTDTQYFGPGTRLTVL.

This sequence joins TRBV9 and TRBJ2-5, with a weak D call TRBD1 (5 bases). Trimming took off 0 bases at V and 1 base at J, with 13 bases between the two ends. The length of the CDR3 is 16 residues. Germline V lookup: CDR1 SGDLS, CDR2 YYNGEE. CDR3 sequence: CASSVGGALIQETQYF. The CDR3 DNA follows: TGTGCCAGCAGCGTAGGGGGCGCCCTAATCCAAGAGACCCAGTACTTC.

CDR3 residues: CASTPFSGTSGGGRGTDTQYF. The CDR3 nucleotides read TGCGCCAGCACCCCCTTCTCGGGGACTAGCGGGGGGGGGCGCGGCACAGATACGCAGTATTTT. The chain uses TRBV5-1 and TRBJ2-3; 16 bases are a match to TRBD2. This CDR3 region has 21 residues. After removal of 6 bases from V and 1 base from J, the junction contained 17 bases not matched to a gene. The germline gives CDR1 SGHRS, CDR2 YFSETQ.

The gene calls are TRBV10-3 and TRBJ2-1; tentative D call: TRBD1 (6 bases). V lost 7 bases and J 5 bases, leaving 15 bases between the germline ends. There are 14 residues in the CDR3. The V gene's germline CDR1 is ENHRY and CDR2 SYGVKD. Here the CDR3 reads CAITGEGGNNEQFF. The CDR3 DNA reads as TGTGCCATCACAGGGGAAGGCGGTAACAATGAGCAGTTCTTC.

The chain carries TRBV7-9 and TRBJ1-1; D might be TRBD1 (5 bases). Looked up from germline, CDR1 is SEHNR and CDR2 is FQNEAQ (reference sequence). This CDR3 comprises 13 residues. V shed 5 bases and J shed 4 bases, with 11 bases lying between them. Here the CDR3 DNA reads TGTGCCAGCAGCCGCTCAGGGAGCACTGAAGCTTTCTTT. Translation: CASSRSGSTEAFF.

The count of this clonotype is one. A read error may account for a junction end that differs from germline. The chain links TRBV7-7 to TRBJ1-2, with 8 bases that match TRBD1. Germline values: CDR1 SSHAT, CDR2 FNYEAQ (reference sequence). The CDR3 is 17 amino acids. The CDR3: CASSYPGTGPSNYGYTF. CDR3 in DNA: TGTGCTAGCAGTTACCCCGGGACAGGTCCTTCTAACTATGGCTACACCTTC.

For this clonotype: It is likely a read error, because the conserved phenylalanine at the end of the CDR3 is missing. The V gene is TRBV15, the J gene TRBJ2-3, with a weak D call TRBD1 (5 bases). Deletions cut 2 bases from V and 1 base from J, with 7 bases between. The CDR3 extends over 14 amino acids. Germline V gene data show CDR1 as LNHNV and CDR2 as YYDKDF (reference sequence). CDR3 loop: CATSRQGGTDTQYL. The CDR3 DNA is TGTGCCACCAGCAGACAGGGTGGCACAGATACGCAGTATCTT.

The V and J genes are TRBV7-6 and TRBJ2-1; no definite D call. The CDR3 length is 14 residues. V was cut by 5 bases and J by 7 bases, with 15 bases left in between. Germline CDR1 reads SGHVS; CDR2 reads FNYEAQ. The CDR3 sequence: CASSPDAGTNEQFF. The CDR3 DNA sequence: TGTGCCAGCAGCCCCGACGCAGGCACGAATGAGCAGTTCTTC.

The genes are TRBV2 and TRBJ1-6; weak D call: TRBD1 (6 bases). This CDR3 region has 12 residues. Looked up from germline, CDR1 is SNHLY and CDR2 is FYNNEI. The CDR3 DNA reads TGTGTCAGTAGTGGGGGGCATTCACCCCTCCACTTT. Its protein product is CVSSGGHSPLHF.

This clonotype was picked up one time. This sequence joins TRBV29-1 and TRBJ1-4; D gene uncertain. V was shortened by 4 bases and J by 7 bases, with 22 bases between the two germline ends. CDR1 SQVTM and CDR2 ANQGSEA come from the germline V gene. CDR3 size: 16 residues. CDR3 DNA: TGCAGCGTTGGATTTGGGTTTGCACGGTCGGGTGAAAAACTGTTTTTT. This gives the protein CSVGFGFARSGEKLFF.

The chain combines TRBV14 with TRBJ2-5, with D uncertain. The V end lost 1 base, the J end lost 5 bases, and 5 bases lay between the germline ends. The CDR3 sequence is 12 residues long. Germline assignment: CDR1 SGHDN and CDR2 FVKESK. In nucleotides, the CDR3 is TGTGCCAGCAGCCAAGTTCGGGAGACCCAGTACTTC. Its protein is CASSQVRETQYF.